These 21 T cell receptor beta chains share one sample of origin, sequenced in a study of CD8+CD57+ T cells in acquired aplastic anemia. Genomic DNA was employed as the template in profiling TCR beta VDJ and CDR3. TCRdb used MiXCR to reprocess the reads, holding one entry per CDR3 protein. The data contain around 430,000 distinct CDR3 sequences, approximately 33% of them seen just once; the ten biggest clones take up 0.82%. The patients chosen for sequencing had shown expansion of CD8+CD57+ cells (detected by flow cytometry). The sequenced sample was sorted CD4+, CD8+, or CD8+CD57+ T cells (not recorded which) from PBMCs. These receptor sequences come from a human donor with aplastic anemia.

This chain connects TRBV2 to TRBJ1-2, with a possible D match to TRBD1 (6 bases). This CDR3 is 14 amino acids long. With 4 bases removed from V and 4 bases from J, the gap between germline ends came to 13 bases. Germline CDR1 and CDR2: SNHLY and FYNNEI. Written as DNA, the CDR3 is TGTGCCAGCAGTGTACAGGGCCTCTCCTATGGCTACACCTTC. Its protein product is CASSVQGLSYGYTF.

A single count supports this clonotype. This chain uses TRBV2 with TRBJ1-5; no definite D call. Trimming took 6 bases from V and 1 from J, leaving 19 bases between them. This CDR3 has 17 amino acids. CDR1 is SNHLY and CDR2 is FYNNEI in the germline V gene. CDR3 residues: CASSSIAWGRSNQPQHF. The CDR3 bases are TGTGCCAGCAGCTCAATCGCCTGGGGTCGAAGCAATCAGCCCCAGCATTTT.

The V call is TRBV5-5, the J call TRBJ1-2; perhaps TRBD1 as D (6 bases). Per the germline V gene, CDR1 is SGHKS and CDR2 is YYEKEE (reference sequence). V was cut by 0 bases and J by 0 bases, with 12 bases left in between. The CDR3 extends over 16 amino acids. The CDR3, as DNA: TGTGCCAGCAGCTTGGCAGGGGCCCTAGCTAACTATGGCTACACCTTC. Protein sequence: CASSLAGALANYGYTF.

The J gene is TRBJ2-7, the V gene TRBV14; TRBD1 or TRBD2 may be the D gene (5 bases each). Trimming cost V 4 bases and J 7 bases, with 17 bases left between them. The CDR3 has 14 amino acids. Germline CDR1 SGHDN, CDR2 FVKESK. CDR3 DNA sequence: TGTGCCAGCAGCCCCACCCAGGGAGCGAGGGAGCAGTACTTC. Translation gives CASSPTQGAREQYF.

The CDR3, as DNA: TGTGCTAGCGGGAAGAGTGGCTACACCTTC. It specifies CASGKSGYTF. The chain uses TRBV2 and TRBJ1-2; D uncertain. This CDR3 is 10 amino acids long. Germline lookup yields CDR1 SNHLY and CDR2 FYNNEI.

This clonotype occurred many times. This chain connects TRBV19 to TRBJ2-7; TRBD1 aligns across 10 bases. The CDR3 is 15 amino acids. CDR1 LNHDA and CDR2 SQIVND come from the germline V gene (reference sequence). The V gene end was trimmed by 4 bases and the J gene end by 7 bases; junction bases not matched to a gene: 10. Here the CDR3 reads CASSTYPGQGTEQYF. CDR3 coding DNA: TGTGCCAGTAGTACATACCCGGGACAGGGGACGGAGCAGTACTTC.

This clonotype was seen a handful of times. The rearrangement links TRBV2 to TRBJ2-1; D is perhaps TRBD1 (6 bases). Trimming cost V 6 bases and J 7 bases, with 13 bases left between them. The CDR3 runs to 13 residues. Germline V gene data show CDR1 as SNHLY and CDR2 as FYNNEI. Here the CDR3 DNA reads TGTGCCAGCAGCACGGGACAAATAAATGAGCAGTTCTTC. It translates to CASSTGQINEQFF.

This clonotype has only a few counts. The chain combines TRBV3-1 with TRBJ1-3, with 7 bases matching TRBD1. This CDR3 comprises 16 residues. V was clipped by 4 bases and J by 4 bases; unmatched bases: 10. CDR1 LGHDT and CDR2 YNNKEL come from the germline V gene (reference sequence). CDR3 sequence reads: CASSPRQGLSGNTIYF. DNA for the CDR3: TGTGCCAGCAGCCCCAGACAGGGTTTATCCGGAAACACCATATATTTT.

V and J are TRBV30 and TRBJ1-6; D gene uncertain. The CDR3 has 14 amino acids. From germline, CDR1 is GTSNPN and CDR2 SVGIG (reference sequence). V was clipped by 2 bases and J by 5 bases, with 10 bases between them. CDR3: CAWSNGVHNSPLHF. The DNA of the CDR3 is TGTGCCTGGAGTAATGGGGTCCATAATTCACCCCTCCACTTT. The complete variable domain, with remaining parts taken from reference TRBV30 and TRBJ1-6, reads SQTIHQWPATLVQPVGSPLSLECTVEGTSNPNLYWYRQAAGRGLQLLFYSVGIGQISSEVPQNLSASRPQDRQFILSSKKLLLSDSGFYLCAWSNGVHNSPLHFGNGTRLTVT.

The V gene is TRBV12-3 or TRBV12-4, the J gene TRBJ2-2, with D possibly TRBD2 on 5 matching bases. CDR3 size: 14 residues. V was pared by 6 bases and J by 3 bases, with 11 bases between. CDR3 nucleotides: TGTGCCAGCAGCAGTAGGAGGCACACCGGGGAGCTGTTTTTT. It translates to CASSSRRHTGELFF.

This clonotype was seen many times. The V gene is TRBV24-1, the J gene TRBJ1-1; D gene uncertain. The CDR3 length is 13 residues. Trimming stripped 4 bases from V and 5 bases from J, with 10 bases between. The germline V gene encodes CDR1 KGHDR and CDR2 SFDVKD. The CDR3 loop is CATSDSTGTEAFF. CDR3 DNA sequence: TGTGCCACCAGTGACTCCACGGGGACTGAAGCTTTCTTT.

Comments on this clonotype: One base away lies a much larger clone, so this may be a sequencing read error. The V gene is TRBV2, the J gene TRBJ2-2, with 8 bases lining up with TRBD1. This CDR3 spans 15 amino acids. Per the germline V gene, CDR1 is SNHLY and CDR2 is FYNNEI. Trimming took 6 bases from V and 4 from J; bases not matched to a gene: 7. Here the CDR3 reads CASRVGQGSTGELFF. In DNA form, the CDR3 reads TGTGCCAGCAGAGTAGGACAGGGTAGCACCGGGGAGCTGTTTTTT.

V and J are TRBV20-1 and TRBJ2-2; no reliable D call. V was shortened by 5 bases and J by 8 bases, with 9 bases between the two germline ends. The CDR3 sequence is 11 residues long. CDR1 DFQATT and CDR2 SNEGSKA come from the germline V gene (reference sequence). Here the CDR3 reads CSAAPLGELFF. The DNA for the CDR3 is TGCAGTGCTGCCCCATTAGGGGAGCTGTTTTTT.

The chain couples TRBV5-1 to TRBJ1-1; 12 bases are a match to TRBD1. The CDR3 loop spans 15 amino acids. The V and J ends lost 4 bases and 6 bases, in that order; junction bases with no gene match: 7. From germline, CDR1 is SGHRS and CDR2 YFSETQ. CDR3 DNA: TGCGCCAGCAGCACGGGACAGGGGGCATATTCTGAAGCTTTCTTT. Translated, it gives CASSTGQGAYSEAFF.

This clonotype has more than one count but fewer than ten. The CDR3 sequence: CASSSGTGRSGKLFF. The DNA of the CDR3 is TGTGCCAGCAGTTCCGGGACAGGGAGATCCGGAAAACTGTTTTTT. The chain carries TRBV25-1 and TRBJ1-4; TRBD1 agrees at 9 bases. The germline V gene encodes CDR1 MGHDK and CDR2 SYGVNS. The CDR3 runs 15 residues. The V segment lost 5 bases and the J segment 10 bases; nucleotides outside the gene matches: 11.

In its sample, this clonotype was seen many times. The chain links TRBV2 to TRBJ2-3, with D uncertain. Germline V gives CDR1 SNHLY, CDR2 FYNNEI. The CDR3 totals 14 residues. Between the trimmed V and J ends, which lost 5 bases and 2 bases, there was a span of 11 bases. CDR3 DNA sequence: TGTGCCAGCAGTCCCTTAACAGACACAGATACGCAGTATTTT. It is translated as CASSPLTDTDTQYF.

This clonotype has a count of ten or more. This sequence joins TRBV5-6 and TRBJ1-2, with D possibly matching TRBD1 (6 bases). Trimming pared 4 bases from V and 3 bases from J, leaving 10 bases between. Looked up from germline, CDR1 is SGHDT and CDR2 is YYEEEE. The CDR3 runs 13 residues. The CDR3 coding sequence is TGTGCCAGCAGCCCCACAGGGCACTATGGCTACACCTTC. It encodes CASSPTGHYGYTF. The full variable domain, in which reference TRBV5-6 and TRBJ1-2 provide the parts outside the CDR3, is DAGVTQSPTHLIKTRGQQVTLRCSPKSGHDTVSWYQQALGQGPQFIFQYYEEEERQRGNFPDRFSGHQFPNYSSELNVNALLLGDSALYLCASSPTGHYGYTFGSGTRLTVV.

This clonotype was counted between two and nine times. One end of the junction is discordant with germline, which a read error may explain. The chain uses TRBV10-3 and TRBJ1-4; 7 bases match TRBD1. The CDR3 has 11 amino acids. CDR1 ENHRY and CDR2 SYGVKD come from the germline V gene. The CDR3 DNA sequence: TGTGCCAGCAGCCGGGACAGTAATATGATTTTT. This encodes CASSRDSNMIF.

The table lists this clonotype with many counts. The genes are TRBV20-1 and TRBJ1-6; the D gene is possibly TRBD1 (5 bases). Per the germline V gene, CDR1 is DFQATT and CDR2 is SNEGSKA (reference sequence). The CDR3 runs to 14 residues. The V and J ends lost 1 base and 7 bases respectively, with 11 bases between them. CDR3 nucleotides: TGCAGTGCTAGAGTTGGGGCTGACAATTCACCCCTCCACTTT. It translates to CSARVGADNSPLHF.

The V and J genes are TRBV20-1 and TRBJ2-1; TRBD2 might be the D (5 bases). Trimming removed 1 base from V and 0 bases from J, with 10 bases in between. Looked up from germline, CDR1 is DFQATT and CDR2 is SNEGSKA (reference sequence). The CDR3 loop spans 15 amino acids. The CDR3: CSARAAAGSYNEQFF. DNA for the CDR3: TGCAGTGCTAGAGCCGCTGCGGGCTCCTACAATGAGCAGTTCTTC.

Many counts were recorded for this clonotype. The chain recombines TRBV9 with TRBJ2-5; 7 bases map to TRBD2. CDR1 is SGDLS and CDR2 is YYNGEE in the germline V gene. CDR3 length: 14 residues. With V trimmed by 4 bases and J by 4 bases, 7 bases remained unmatched. The CDR3 sequence: CASSLDPGGETQYF. For the CDR3, the DNA is TGTGCCAGCAGCCTGGATCCGGGGGGAGAGACCCAGTACTTC.